These 18 T cell receptor beta chains came from one sample sequenced in a study of beta chain features in type 1 diabetes. Every isolated RNA sample was fully reverse transcribed, so sequencing captured expressed TCRB transcripts. TCRdb keeps only in-frame clones here, not all; method: immunoSEQ multiplex PCR. The sample holds about 620,000 clones, about 16% seen once. Sequenced input: naive CD4+ T cells from blood. These receptors all stem from a man between 18 and 35 years old in good health.

J is TRBJ1-5 and V is TRBV7-2; D is uncertain. The V and J ends lost 2 bases and 2 bases respectively, with 7 bases between them. The CDR3 is 14 residues long. The germline V gene has CDR1 SGHTA and CDR2 FQGNSA. In nucleotides, the CDR3 is TGTGCCAGCAGCTTACAGGATGGCAATCAGCCCCAGCATTTT. Its protein product is CASSLQDGNQPQHF.

This clone has more than one count but fewer than ten. V and J are TRBV18 and TRBJ1-2; no clear D gene. The V and J ends lost 0 bases and 5 bases respectively, with 10 bases between them. Germline V gene lookup returns CDR1 KGHSH and CDR2 LQKENI. The CDR3 length is 14 residues. The CDR3 coding sequence is TGTGCCAGCTCACCACCCCGCGATGTGTATGGCTACACCTTC. Residues: CASSPPRDVYGYTF. Using reference TRBV18 and TRBJ1-2 for the parts outside the CDR3, the full variable domain is NAGVMQNPRHLVRRRGQEARLRCSPMKGHSHVYWYRQLPEEGLKFMVYLQKENIIDESGMPKERFSAEFPKEGPSILRIQQVVRGDSAAYFCASSPPRDVYGYTFGSGTRLTVV.

This clone was picked up a small number of times. The J gene is TRBJ2-1, the V gene TRBV11-2; D perhaps matches TRBD1 (5 bases). Germline CDR1 SGHAT, CDR2 FQNNGV. CDR3 length: 17 amino acids. V lost 0 bases, J lost 0 bases, and 12 bases lay in between. The CDR3 is CASSLENRISSYNEQFF. The CDR3 nucleotides read TGTGCCAGCAGCTTAGAGAACAGGATAAGCTCCTACAATGAGCAGTTCTTC.

This clone has a handful of counts. The genes are TRBV4-1 and TRBJ2-5; TRBD2 agrees at 7 bases. Trimming at V came to 6 bases and at J to 5 bases, leaving 6 bases not matched to a gene. CDR1 is MGHRA, CDR2 YSYEKL, per germline. This CDR3 spans 13 amino acids. DNA for the CDR3: TGCGCCAGCAGTCACTGGCGGGGGGAGACCCAGTACTTC. Translating gives CASSHWRGETQYF.

The chain recombines TRBV7-6 with TRBJ2-1, with D possibly matching TRBD1 (5 bases). Germline V gene lookup returns CDR1 SGHVS and CDR2 FNYEAQ. Trimming took 2 bases from V and 8 from J, leaving 19 bases between them. The CDR3 spans 16 residues. CDR3 in amino acids: CASSLTRPRWGHEQFF. In nucleotides, the CDR3 is TGTGCCAGCAGCTTAACCCGCCCCCGGTGGGGCCATGAGCAGTTCTTC.

This clone was counted between two and nine times. The V and J genes are TRBV7-9 and TRBJ2-1; 11 bases match TRBD2. V gave up 5 bases and J gave up 10 bases; unmatched junction bases: 7. The germline V gene has CDR1 SEHNR and CDR2 FQNEAQ (reference sequence). The CDR3 length is 14 residues. Written as DNA, the CDR3 is TGTGCCAGCAGCACCTTTCGGACTAGCGGGGAGCAGTTCTTC. Its protein is CASSTFRTSGEQFF.

This chain links TRBV27 with TRBJ1-5; TRBD1 is a possible D gene (5 bases). Trimming pared 3 bases from V and 4 bases from J, leaving 10 bases between. Germline-derived CDR1 and CDR2 are MNHEY and SMNVEV (reference sequence). This CDR3 comprises 14 residues. CDR3 protein: CASSFQGMNQPQHF. The CDR3 DNA is TGTGCCAGCAGTTTCCAGGGTATGAATCAGCCCCAGCATTTT.

This clone came up many times. Written as DNA, the CDR3 is TGTGCCAGCAGATCTAGCGGGGGGGCCGCTGAGCAGTTCTTC. Its protein is CASRSSGGAAEQFF. This chain connects TRBV14 to TRBJ2-1, with TRBD2 identical over 12 bases. The junction had 6 bases not matched to a gene; V was cut back by 6 bases and J by 9 bases. Germline CDR1 is SGHDN and CDR2 is FVKESK. This CDR3 spans 14 amino acids.

This clone occurred a few times. V gene TRBV28 combines with J gene TRBJ1-5, with D unclear. The germline CDR1 and CDR2 sequences are MDHEN and SYDVKM. CDR3 length: 12 amino acids. Trimming removed 8 bases from V and 1 base from J, with 6 bases in between. CDR3 region: CASARSNQPQHF. As DNA, the CDR3 is TGTGCCAGCGCCCGAAGCAATCAGCCCCAGCATTTT. The entire variable domain, with the rest obtained from reference TRBV28 and TRBJ1-5, is as follows: DVKVTQSSRYLVKRTGEKVFLECVQDMDHENMFWYRQDPGLGLRLIYFSYDVKMKEKGDIPEGYSVSREKKERFSLILESASTNQTSMYLCASARSNQPQHFGDGTRLSIL.

This clone was seen more than once but under ten times. The rearrangement joins TRBV19 to TRBJ2-2, with 7 bases aligning to TRBD1. V gave up 7 bases and J gave up 1 base; unmatched junction bases: 6. CDR1 is LNHDA and CDR2 is SQIVND in the germline V gene (reference sequence). This CDR3 is 15 amino acids long. Here the CDR3 DNA reads TGTGCCAGTACCTTTGACAGGGTGAACACCGGGGAGCTGTTTTTT. This translates into CASTFDRVNTGELFF.

In regard to this clone: At one boundary the junction diverges from the germline segment, which might be a read error. The rearrangement links TRBV7-9 to TRBJ2-7; TRBD1 might be the D (6 bases). This CDR3 region has 11 residues. CDR1 and CDR2 from the germline V gene are SEHNR and FQNEAQ (reference sequence). CDR3 sequence: CASGTPYEQYF. In DNA, the CDR3 is TGCGCCTCCGGGACACCTTACGAGCAGTACTTC.

The rearrangement uses TRBV11-2 and TRBJ2-4, with a weak D call TRBD1 (5 bases). Germline values: CDR1 SGHAT, CDR2 FQNNGV. This CDR3 has 16 residues. V was pared by 5 bases and J by 0 bases, with 14 bases between. In DNA form, the CDR3 reads TGTGCCAGCAGCCCCGGCGACAGCCTAGCCAAAAACATTCAGTACTTC. Its protein product is CASSPGDSLAKNIQYF.

The chain links TRBV2 to TRBJ2-3, with TRBD2 matching 10 bases. The CDR3 length is 13 residues. J lost 4 bases, V lost 6 bases, and 1 base had no gene match. Germline CDR1 reads SNHLY; CDR2 reads FYNNEI. This CDR3 is CASRTSGSDTQYF. CDR3 DNA sequence: TGTGCCAGCAGGACTAGCGGGTCAGATACGCAGTATTTT.

This clone was seen only a few times. The genes are TRBV18 and TRBJ2-3, with TRBD2 matching 7 bases. Unmatched junction bases numbered 7, after V lost 8 bases and J lost 2 bases. Germline CDR1 KGHSH, CDR2 LQKENI. The length of the CDR3 is 14 residues. CDR3 nucleotides: TGTGCCAGCGGCCGCGGGGGATCCACAGATACGCAGTATTTT. Translating it yields CASGRGGSTDTQYF.

V usage is TRBV6-5 and J usage is TRBJ1-2; D call uncertain. The CDR3 extends over 14 amino acids. V was clipped by 0 bases and J by 4 bases, with 9 bases between them. CDR1 is MNHEY and CDR2 is SVGAGI in the germline V gene. The CDR3 DNA is TGTGCCAGCAGTTACTCGACGGAGTTCTATGGCTACACCTTC. Protein: CASSYSTEFYGYTF.

This clone was counted between two and nine times. This chain joins TRBV5-4 and TRBJ2-3, with 11 bases matching TRBD1. The germline V gene encodes CDR1 SGHNT and CDR2 YYREEE (reference sequence). The CDR3 sequence is 16 residues long. V shed 4 bases, J shed 2 bases, and the junction held 6 bases outside the gene matches. CDR3 in amino acids: CASSARDRGDTDTQYF. The CDR3 bases are TGTGCCAGCAGCGCCAGGGACAGGGGGGACACAGATACGCAGTATTTT.

In its sample, this clone was seen a few times. The V gene is TRBV5-1, the J gene TRBJ2-1, with 11 bases lining up with TRBD2. The V gene end was trimmed by 3 bases and the J gene end by 4 bases; junction bases not matched to a gene: 6. This CDR3 is built from 16 residues. Germline-derived CDR1 and CDR2 are SGHRS and YFSETQ. The CDR3 DNA reads as TGCGCCAGCAGCTCACCTGGGACTAGCGGATACAATGAGCAGTTCTTC. Protein product: CASSSPGTSGYNEQFF.

The V gene is TRBV28, the J gene TRBJ2-3, with D uncertain. The germline CDR1 and CDR2 sequences are MDHEN and SYDVKM. The CDR3 runs to 15 residues. V was trimmed by 3 bases and J by 0 bases, leaving 10 bases between them. For the CDR3, the DNA is TGTGCCAGCAGTTTGGTGATTCCTAGCACAGATACGCAGTATTTT. It is translated as CASSLVIPSTDTQYF.